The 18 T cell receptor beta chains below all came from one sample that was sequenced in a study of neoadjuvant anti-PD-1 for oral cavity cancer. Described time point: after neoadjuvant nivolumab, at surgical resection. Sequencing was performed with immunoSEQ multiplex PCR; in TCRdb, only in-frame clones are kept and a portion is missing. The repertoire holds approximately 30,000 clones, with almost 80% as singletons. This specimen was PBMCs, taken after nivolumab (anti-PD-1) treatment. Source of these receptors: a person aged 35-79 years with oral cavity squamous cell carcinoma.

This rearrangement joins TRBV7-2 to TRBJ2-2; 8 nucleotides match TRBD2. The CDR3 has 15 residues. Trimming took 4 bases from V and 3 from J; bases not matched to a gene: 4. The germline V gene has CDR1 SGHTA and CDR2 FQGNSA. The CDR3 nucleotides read TGTGCCAGCAGCTCTAACGGGGGGGACACCGGGGAGCTGTTTTTT. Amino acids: CASSSNGGDTGELFF.

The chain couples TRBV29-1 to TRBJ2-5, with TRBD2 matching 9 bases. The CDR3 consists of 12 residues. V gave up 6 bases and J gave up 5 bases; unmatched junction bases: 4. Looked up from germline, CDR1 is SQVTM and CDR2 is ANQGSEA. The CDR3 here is CSVGGGVETQYF. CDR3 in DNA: TGCAGCGTCGGCGGGGGGGTCGAGACCCAGTACTTC.

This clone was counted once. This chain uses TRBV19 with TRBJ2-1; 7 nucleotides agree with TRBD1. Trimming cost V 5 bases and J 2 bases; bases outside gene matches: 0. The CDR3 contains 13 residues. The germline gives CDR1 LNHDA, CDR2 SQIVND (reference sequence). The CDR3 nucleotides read TGTGCCAGTAGTGGACAGGCCTACAATGAGCAGTTCTTC. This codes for CASSGQAYNEQFF.

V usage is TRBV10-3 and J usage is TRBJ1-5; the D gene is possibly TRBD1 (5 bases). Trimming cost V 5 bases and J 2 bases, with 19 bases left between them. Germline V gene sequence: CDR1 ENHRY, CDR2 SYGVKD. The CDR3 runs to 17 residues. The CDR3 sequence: CAISRDRGNDGNQPQHF. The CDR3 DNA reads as TGTGCCATCAGTCGAGACAGAGGGAATGATGGCAATCAGCCCCAGCATTTT.

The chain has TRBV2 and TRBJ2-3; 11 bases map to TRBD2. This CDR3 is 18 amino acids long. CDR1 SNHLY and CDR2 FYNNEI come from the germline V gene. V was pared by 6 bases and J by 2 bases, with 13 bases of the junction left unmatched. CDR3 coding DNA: TGTGCCAGCAGACCGATAGCGGGGGGGCGCTACGACACAGATACGCAGTATTTT. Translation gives CASRPIAGGRYDTDTQYF.

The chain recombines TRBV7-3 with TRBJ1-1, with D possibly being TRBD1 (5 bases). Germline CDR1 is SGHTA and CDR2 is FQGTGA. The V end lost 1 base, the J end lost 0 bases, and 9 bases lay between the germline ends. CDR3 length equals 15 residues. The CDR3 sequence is CASSLMGGMNTEAFF. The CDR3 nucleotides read TGTGCCAGCAGCTTAATGGGGGGAATGAACACTGAAGCTTTCTTT.

In nucleotides, the CDR3 is TGCGCCAGCAGCTTAAACCCCACGAGGGCAGTGGTGGATTCACCCCTCCACTTT. It is translated as CASSLNPTRAVVDSPLHF. The chain is built from TRBV5-1 and TRBJ1-6; no firm D call. The CDR3 is 18 amino acids. V was trimmed by 2 bases and J by 8 bases, leaving 23 bases between them. The germline gives CDR1 SGHRS, CDR2 YFSETQ.

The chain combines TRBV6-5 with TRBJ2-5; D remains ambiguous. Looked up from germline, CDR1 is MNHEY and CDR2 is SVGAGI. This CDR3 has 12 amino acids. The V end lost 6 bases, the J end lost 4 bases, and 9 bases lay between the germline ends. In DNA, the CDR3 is TGTGCCAGCAGCGGGTACCGAGAGACCCAGTACTTC. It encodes CASSGYRETQYF.

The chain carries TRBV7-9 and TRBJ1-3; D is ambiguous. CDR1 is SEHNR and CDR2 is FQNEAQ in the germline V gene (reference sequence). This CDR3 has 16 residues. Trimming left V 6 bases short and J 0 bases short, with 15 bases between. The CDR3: CASRPFRVLSGNTIYF. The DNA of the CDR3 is TGTGCCAGCAGGCCGTTTCGGGTCCTCTCTGGAAACACCATATATTTT.

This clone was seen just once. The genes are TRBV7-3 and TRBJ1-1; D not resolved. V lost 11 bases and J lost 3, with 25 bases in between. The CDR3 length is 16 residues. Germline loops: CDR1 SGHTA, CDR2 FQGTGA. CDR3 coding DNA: TGTGCCTATAAAGGAACCGGGTCCAAAGCATACACTGAAGCTTTCTTT. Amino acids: CAYKGTGSKAYTEAFF.

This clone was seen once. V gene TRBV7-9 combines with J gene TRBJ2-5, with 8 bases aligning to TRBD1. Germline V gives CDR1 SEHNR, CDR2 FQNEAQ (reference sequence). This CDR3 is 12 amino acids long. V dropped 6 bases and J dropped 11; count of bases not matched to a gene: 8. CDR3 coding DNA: TGTGCCAGCAGGAAGGAAGGACAGGGTCAGTACTTC. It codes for CASRKEGQGQYF. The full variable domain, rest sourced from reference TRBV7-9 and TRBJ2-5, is DTGVSQNPRHKITKRGQNVTFRCDPISEHNRLYWYRQTLGQGPEFLTYFQNEAQLEKSRLLSDRFSAERPKGSFSTLEIQRTEQGDSAMYLCASRKEGQGQYFGPGTRLLVL.

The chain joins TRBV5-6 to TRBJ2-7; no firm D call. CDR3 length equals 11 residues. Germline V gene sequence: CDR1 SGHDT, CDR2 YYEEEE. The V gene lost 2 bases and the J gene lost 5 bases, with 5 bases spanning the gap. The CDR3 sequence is CASSLKDEQYF. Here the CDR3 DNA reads TGTGCCAGCAGCTTAAAGGACGAGCAGTACTTC.

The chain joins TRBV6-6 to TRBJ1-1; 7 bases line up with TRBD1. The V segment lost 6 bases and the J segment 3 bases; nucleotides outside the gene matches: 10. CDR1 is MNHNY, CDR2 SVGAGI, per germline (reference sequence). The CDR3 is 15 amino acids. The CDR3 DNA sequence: TGTGCCAGCAGCCAACAGGGGATCGGGGACACTGAAGCTTTCTTT. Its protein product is CASSQQGIGDTEAFF.

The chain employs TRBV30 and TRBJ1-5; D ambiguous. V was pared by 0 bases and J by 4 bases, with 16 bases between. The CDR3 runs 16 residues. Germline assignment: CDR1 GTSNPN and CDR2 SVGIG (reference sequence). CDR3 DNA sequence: TGTGCCTGGAGTGTATGGGGTGGCCAGGCGAATCAGCCCCAGCATTTT. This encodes CAWSVWGGQANQPQHF.

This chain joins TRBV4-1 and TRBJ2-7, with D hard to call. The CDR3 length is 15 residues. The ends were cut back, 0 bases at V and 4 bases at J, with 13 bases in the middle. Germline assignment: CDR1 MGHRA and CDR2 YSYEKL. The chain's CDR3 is CASSQESETNYEQYF. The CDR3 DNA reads TGCGCCAGCAGCCAAGAGTCAGAAACGAATTACGAGCAGTACTTC.

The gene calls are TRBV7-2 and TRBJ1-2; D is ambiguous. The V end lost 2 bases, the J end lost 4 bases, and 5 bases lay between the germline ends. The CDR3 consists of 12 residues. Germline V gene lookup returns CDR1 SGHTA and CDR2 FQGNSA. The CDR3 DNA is TGTGCCAGCAGCTTACCAGGCTATGGCTACACCTTC. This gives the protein CASSLPGYGYTF.

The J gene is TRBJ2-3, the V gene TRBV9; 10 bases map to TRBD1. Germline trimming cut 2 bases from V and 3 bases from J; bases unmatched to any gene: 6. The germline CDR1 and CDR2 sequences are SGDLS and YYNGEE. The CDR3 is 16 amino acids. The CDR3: CASSVVGTGETDTQYF. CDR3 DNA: TGTGCCAGCAGCGTGGTTGGGACAGGGGAAACAGATACGCAGTATTTT. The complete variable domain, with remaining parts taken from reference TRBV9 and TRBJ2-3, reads DSGVTQTPKHLITATGQRVTLRCSPRSGDLSVYWYQQSLDQGLQFLIQYYNGEERAKGNILERFSAQQFPDLHSELNLSSLELGDSALYFCASSVVGTGETDTQYFGPGTRLTVL.

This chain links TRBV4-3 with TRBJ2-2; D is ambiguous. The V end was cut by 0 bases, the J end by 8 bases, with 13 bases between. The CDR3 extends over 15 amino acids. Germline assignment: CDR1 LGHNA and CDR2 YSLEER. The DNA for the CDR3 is TGCGCCAGCAGCCAAGATCGACGGATCGGAGGGGAGCTGTTTTTT. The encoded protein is CASSQDRRIGGELFF.